The 5 T cell receptor beta chains given below trace back to one sample, sequenced in a study of T cells in Graves' hyperthyroidism and ophthalmopathy (dated by TCRdb to about 2019). Libraries were built with multiplex PCR. These reads were obtained on an Illumina HiSeq 2000. TCR beta CDR3 regions were amplified from RNA transcripts. For the first round of RT-PCR on the TCR CDR3, the HTBI primer set was used together with the Qiagen OneStep RT-PCR kit. TCRdb reanalyzed the raw reads on its own, using fastp at Q25 for trimming and MiXCR for clone calling, and kept in-frame beta chains. Every distinct CDR3 protein forms one entry, paired with its most common genes and DNA. The sample table lists 750,000 to 900,000 distinct CDR3 sequences, over 35% of them with a count of one. 8.9% of the sample is held by the ten biggest clonotypes. What was sequenced was blood. The source is a man aged 18 to 35 with Graves' hyperthyroidism.

This chain links TRBV7-9 with TRBJ2-7; 9 bases match TRBD2. V gave up 5 bases and J gave up 2 bases; unmatched junction bases: 7. The V gene's germline CDR1 is SEHNR and CDR2 FQNEAQ (reference sequence). This CDR3 has 15 amino acids. The CDR3 sequence is CASSIGTSQTYEQYF. CDR3 bases: TGTGCCAGCAGCATCGGGACTAGCCAAACCTACGAGCAGTACTTC.

With respect to this clonotype: A read error is possible here, since a much larger clone lies one base away. The chain combines TRBV2 with TRBJ2-5; D unresolved. The germline V gene encodes CDR1 SNHLY and CDR2 FYNNEI. V dropped 5 bases and J dropped 8 bases, with 12 bases sitting between them. The length of the CDR3 is 12 residues. The CDR3 DNA follows: TGTGCCAGCAGTCACGTTTGGGAAACCCAGTACTTC. Its translation: CASSHVWETQYF. Drawing the rest from reference TRBV2 and TRBJ2-5, the complete variable domain is EPEVTQTPSHQVTQMGQEVILRCVPISNHLYFYWYRQILGQKVEFLVSFYNNEISEKSEIFDDQFSVERPDGSNFTLKIRSTKLEDSAMYFCASSHVWETQYFGPGTRLLVL.

The chain has TRBV7-6 and TRBJ2-5, with 10 positions matching TRBD1. The CDR3 has 17 amino acids. The V gene's germline CDR1 is SGHVS and CDR2 FNYEAQ. V shed 2 bases and J 4 bases; nucleotides not matched to a gene: 10. CDR3 coding DNA: TGTGCCAGCAGCTTATTAAACCCCGGGACAGGGGTAGAGACCCAGTACTTC. It specifies CASSLLNPGTGVETQYF.

Comment on this clonotype: This may stem from a read error, because a much larger clone lies one nucleotide away. The gene calls are TRBV9 and TRBJ2-7; 11 bases are a match to TRBD2. J lost 6 bases, V lost 4 bases, and 3 bases had no gene match. The germline gives CDR1 SGDLS, CDR2 YYNGEE. The CDR3 is made up of 13 amino acids. The CDR3 nucleotides read TGTGCCAGCAGCCCCACTAGCGGGGGCGAGCAGTACTTC. The encoded protein is CASSPTSGGEQYF.

The sample holds a few counts of this clonotype. The chain links TRBV9 to TRBJ2-2, with TRBD2 matching over 9 bases. Germline V gives CDR1 SGDLS, CDR2 YYNGEE. V was clipped by 4 bases and J by 3 bases; unmatched bases: 7. This CDR3 contains 16 residues. The CDR3 loop is CASSLAGGRDTGELFF. CDR3 nucleotide sequence: TGTGCCAGCAGCTTAGCGGGCGGGAGGGACACCGGGGAGCTGTTTTTT.